These 20 T cell receptor beta chains share one sample of origin, sequenced in a study of post-analysis software for immune sequencing data. Study-wide points: Five TRBV segments, TRBV5-6, TRBV5-1 and TRBV20-1 among them, were found more frequent in patients than controls.

TCR beta libraries were prepared from cDNA with unique molecular identifiers. TCRdb reanalysed the PCR reads using MiXCR and keeps one entry per CDR3 protein. The sample has hundreds of thousands of distinct CDR3 sequences, around 60% seen once. Antigen specificity for these receptors is unknown. Sequenced sample: blood. These receptor sequences come from a girl between 2 and 10 years old with multiple sclerosis.

This clonotype was recorded only once. The chain links TRBV5-6 to TRBJ2-5; D possibly corresponds to TRBD1 (5 bases). Germline CDR1 is SGHDT and CDR2 is YYEEEE. V lost 2 bases and J 1 base, leaving 12 bases between the germline ends. The CDR3 extends over 15 amino acids. The CDR3 loop reads CASSFGAQTQETQYF. CDR3 bases: TGTGCCAGCAGCTTTGGGGCACAAACCCAAGAGACCCAGTACTTC.

The CDR3 DNA reads as TGCAGCGTTGAAGATCCAGAGAACACTGAAGCTTTCTTT. The encoded protein is CSVEDPENTEAFF. This chain uses TRBV29-1 with TRBJ1-1, with no clear D. Looked up from germline, CDR1 is SQVTM and CDR2 is ANQGSEA. V lost 0 bases to trimming and J lost 1 base, with 6 bases between them. This CDR3 contains 13 residues.

This chain uses TRBV7-2 with TRBJ2-3; a possible D gene is TRBD1 (5 bases). This CDR3 is 14 amino acids long. Trimming pared 3 bases from V and 6 bases from J, leaving 13 bases between. Germline V lookup: CDR1 SGHTA, CDR2 FQGNSA. CDR3 amino acids: CASSFRVDWDTQYF. In DNA form, the CDR3 reads TGTGCCAGCAGCTTCAGGGTGGATTGGGATACGCAGTATTTT.

The CDR3 DNA follows: TGCGCCAGCAGCTGGGGGGACAGACAAGCTAACTATGGCTACACCTTC. It yields the protein CASSWGDRQANYGYTF. The gene calls are TRBV5-1 and TRBJ1-2, with 7 nucleotides matching TRBD1. This CDR3 comprises 16 residues. The V and J ends lost 3 bases and 0 bases, in that order; junction bases with no gene match: 8. CDR1 and CDR2 (germline): SGHRS, YFSETQ.

The chain joins TRBV2 to TRBJ2-7; tentative D call: TRBD2 (6 bases). The J call may not be correct, given that the DNA end is closer to TRBJ2-5. The CDR3 covers 13 residues. The germline gives CDR1 SNHLY, CDR2 FYNNEI. CDR3 residues: CVGRLAGTETQYF. CDR3 DNA: TGTGTCGGACGCTTGGCTGGGACTGAGACCCAGTACTTC.

The rearrangement links TRBV5-1 to TRBJ2-1, with 9 bases that match TRBD1. Germline assignment: CDR1 SGHRS and CDR2 YFSETQ. The CDR3 loop spans 15 amino acids. V was pared by 1 base and J by 6 bases, with 5 bases of the junction left unmatched. CDR3 in amino acids: CASSLTGGLGNEQFF. The DNA of the CDR3 is TGCGCCAGCAGCTTGACAGGGGGCCTAGGCAATGAGCAGTTCTTC.

The chain recombines TRBV20-1 with TRBJ2-4; 10 bases are a match to TRBD2. V dropped 1 base and J dropped 4; count of bases not matched to a gene: 4. Germline V gene data show CDR1 as DFQATT and CDR2 as SNEGSKA (reference sequence). The CDR3 consists of 15 residues. The CDR3 protein is CSARVLAGAKNIQYF. The CDR3 DNA sequence: TGCAGTGCTAGAGTCCTAGCGGGAGCTAAAAACATTCAGTACTTC.

The rearrangement links TRBV6-2 or TRBV6-3 to TRBJ2-3; 11 nucleotides agree with TRBD2. CDR1 is MNHEY, CDR2 SVGEGT, per germline. J gave up 2 bases and V 4 bases, and 8 bases lay outside the gene matches. CDR3 size: 17 residues. The CDR3 is CASSSGTSGLFTDTQYF. As DNA, the CDR3 is TGTGCCAGCAGTTCCGGGACTAGCGGCTTGTTCACAGATACGCAGTATTTT.

The CDR3 protein is CASSSLRMRWNEQFF. For the CDR3, the DNA is TGTGCCAGCAGTTCTCTCAGGATGCGGTGGAATGAGCAGTTCTTC. This chain uses TRBV28 with TRBJ2-1; D is uncertain. Trimming left V 4 bases short and J 7 bases short, with 17 bases between. This CDR3 has 15 residues. In germline, CDR1 is MDHEN, CDR2 SYDVKM.

The chain links TRBV19 to TRBJ1-4, with a tentative D call TRBD1 (6 bases). The germline CDR1 and CDR2 sequences are LNHDA and SQIVND (reference sequence). This CDR3 contains 15 residues. V shed 8 bases and J shed 2 bases, with 15 bases lying between them. CDR3: CASGRSQGTNEKLFF. CDR3 coding DNA: TGTGCCAGTGGTCGAAGTCAGGGGACTAATGAAAAACTGTTTTTT.

This clonotype has only a few counts. The V gene is TRBV5-1, the J gene TRBJ2-7, with TRBD1 identical over 7 bases. Germline V gene data show CDR1 as SGHRS and CDR2 as YFSETQ. V gave up 3 bases and J gave up 3 bases; unmatched junction bases: 6. This CDR3 is 14 amino acids long. Here the CDR3 DNA reads TGCGCCAGCAGCTCCGGGACAGCCTTCTACGAGCAGTACTTC. It translates to CASSSGTAFYEQYF.

The rearrangement joins TRBV5-1 to TRBJ2-7; D may be TRBD1 or TRBD2 (5 bases each). Trimming took off 0 bases at V and 7 bases at J, with 8 bases between the two ends. This CDR3 has 12 amino acids. Germline-derived CDR1 and CDR2 are SGHRS and YFSETQ. CDR3 sequence (DNA): TGCGCCAGCAGCTTGGGAGGGGAAGAGCAGTACTTC. It is translated as CASSLGGEEQYF.

This chain connects TRBV19 to TRBJ2-2; a possible D gene is TRBD1 (5 bases). V was pared by 1 base and J by 5 bases, with 8 bases between. The CDR3 length is 14 residues. Germline V lookup: CDR1 LNHDA, CDR2 SQIVND (reference sequence). CDR3 loop: CASSIGQGTGELFF. The CDR3 bases are TGTGCCAGTAGTATAGGCCAGGGTACCGGGGAGCTGTTTTTT.

V gene TRBV6-6 combines with J gene TRBJ2-4, with 9 bases lining up with TRBD2. The germline gives CDR1 MNHNY, CDR2 SVGAGI (reference sequence). The CDR3 extends over 16 amino acids. The J segment lost 1 base and the V segment lost 5 bases, leaving 6 bases of the junction unmatched. CDR3 sequence reads: CASSLQRGVAKNIQYF. The CDR3 nucleotides are TGTGCCAGCAGTCTCCAGCGGGGGGTCGCCAAAAACATTCAGTACTTC.

V and J are TRBV5-1 and TRBJ2-3, with no clear D. This CDR3 region has 14 residues. Germline V gives CDR1 SGHRS, CDR2 YFSETQ. Trimming cost V 2 bases and J 2 bases, with 9 bases left between them. This CDR3 is CASSLIDTTDTQYF. The CDR3 DNA sequence: TGCGCCAGCAGCTTAATCGACACCACAGATACGCAGTATTTT. The full variable domain, its missing parts supplied by reference TRBV5-1 and TRBJ2-3, is KAGVTQTPRYLIKTRGQQVTLSCSPISGHRSVSWYQQTPGQGLQFLFEYFSETQRNKGNFPGRFSGRQFSNSRSEMNVSTLELGDSALYLCASSLIDTTDTQYFGPGTRLTVL.

V gene TRBV5-6 combines with J gene TRBJ2-1, with TRBD1 matching 10 bases. This CDR3 is built from 17 residues. V was clipped by 4 bases and J by 5 bases; unmatched bases: 12. Germline V CDR1 and CDR2: SGHDT, YYEEEE. As DNA, the CDR3 is TGTGCCAGCAGCCAGCTCCCGGGACAGGGGATCAACAATGAGCAGTTCTTC. Amino acid sequence: CASSQLPGQGINNEQFF.

The V gene is TRBV29-1, the J gene TRBJ1-2; D may be TRBD1 (5 bases). The CDR3 runs 14 residues. The germline V and J ends were trimmed by 4 bases and 3 bases, with 15 bases remaining between them. Per germline, CDR1 SQVTM and CDR2 ANQGSEA. The CDR3 DNA is TGCAGCGTTGCCCTGACAGAAACCTACTATGGCTACACCTTC. This gives the protein CSVALTETYYGYTF. Using reference TRBV29-1 and TRBJ1-2 for the parts outside the CDR3, the full variable domain is SAVISQKPSRDICQRGTSLTIQCQVDSQVTMMFWYRQQPGQSLTLIATANQGSEATYESGFVIDKFPISRPNLTFSTLTVSNMSPEDSSIYLCSVALTETYYGYTFGSGTRLTVV.

In nucleotides, the CDR3 is TGTGCCAGCAGTGAAGCCGTGGCTAGCGGGAGCACAGATACGCAGTATTTT. This codes for CASSEAVASGSTDTQYF. This chain connects TRBV2 to TRBJ2-3; 8 nucleotides agree with TRBD2. The germline CDR1 and CDR2 sequences are SNHLY and FYNNEI. The CDR3 is 17 amino acids. The V segment lost 0 bases and the J segment 0 bases; nucleotides outside the gene matches: 5.

This clonotype is a singleton in its sample. The chain is built from TRBV5-1 and TRBJ2-7, with D possibly TRBD1 on 6 matching bases. V lost 2 bases and J 0 bases, leaving 9 bases between the germline ends. Germline V CDR1 and CDR2: SGHRS, YFSETQ. The CDR3 is 14 residues long. In DNA, the CDR3 is TGCGCCAGCAGCTTAAGGGACAACTCCTACGAGCAGTACTTC. Protein product: CASSLRDNSYEQYF.

V gene TRBV20-1 combines with J gene TRBJ2-7, with 8 bases lining up with TRBD1. CDR3 length equals 12 residues. The V gene's germline CDR1 is DFQATT and CDR2 SNEGSKA (reference sequence). J was trimmed by 6 bases and V by 5 bases; bases with no gene match: 6. The CDR3 DNA is TGCAGTGCTTCGACAGGGGAATTCGAGCAGTACTTC. Amino acid sequence: CSASTGEFEQYF.